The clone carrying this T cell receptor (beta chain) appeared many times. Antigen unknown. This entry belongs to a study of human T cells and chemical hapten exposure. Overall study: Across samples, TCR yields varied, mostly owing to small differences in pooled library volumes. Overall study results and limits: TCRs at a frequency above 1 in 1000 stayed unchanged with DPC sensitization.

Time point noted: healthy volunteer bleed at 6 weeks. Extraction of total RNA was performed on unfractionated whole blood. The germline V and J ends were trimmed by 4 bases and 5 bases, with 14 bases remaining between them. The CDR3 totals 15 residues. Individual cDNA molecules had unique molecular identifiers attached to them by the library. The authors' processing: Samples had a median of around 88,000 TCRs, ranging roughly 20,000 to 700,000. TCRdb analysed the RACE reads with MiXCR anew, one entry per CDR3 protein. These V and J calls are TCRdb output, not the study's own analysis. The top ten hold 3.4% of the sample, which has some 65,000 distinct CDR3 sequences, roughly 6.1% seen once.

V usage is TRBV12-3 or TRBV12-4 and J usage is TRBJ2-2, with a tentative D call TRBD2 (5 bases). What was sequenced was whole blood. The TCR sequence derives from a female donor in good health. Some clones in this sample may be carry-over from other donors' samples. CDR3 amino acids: CASSSEPRGTGELFF. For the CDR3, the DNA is TGTGCCAGCAGTTCCGAACCCCGAGGGACCGGGGAGCTGTTTTTT.